This note documents a single T cell receptor beta chain sequence. The target of this receptor is not known. The sample holds no much larger clone one base away, and base qualities are not on file. These data are taken from a study of post-analysis software for immune sequencing data (dated by TCRdb to between 2014 and 2017). Looking at the study overall: Relapsing-remitting, secondary progressive and progressive-relapsing multiple sclerosis were recorded as disease courses, and subtype annotation was lacking for some patients. A subset of samples was prepared in parallel using single-end sample barcoding, then pooled and co-amplified after Illumina adapter ligation. Patient repertoires were compared against 11 to 12 previously published healthy control repertoires from donors aged roughly 6 to 28 years. The full study reports these points: Roughly 5 TRBV segments, including TRBV5-6, TRBV5-1 and TRBV20-1, were significantly more frequent in patients than controls. The multiple sclerosis patient group was slightly younger than the control group. Normalized Chao1 diversity was significantly lower in multiple sclerosis patients than controls, suggesting substantial peripheral T-cell clonal expansion. Direct clustering with F measure showed strong co-clustering of samples prepared in the same batch, prompting a batch-effect correction.

TCR beta repertoires were profiled from peripheral blood of about a dozen young patients with multiple sclerosis to demonstrate the VDJtools post-analysis software. The patients with multiple sclerosis were children and adolescents between roughly 6 and 15 years of age. Relative to germline, V is missing 5 bases and J is missing 0 bases, with 8 bases of the junction outside any gene match. CDR1 and CDR2 are drawn from the germline V gene (reference sequence): MNHEY, SMNVEV. The CDR3 goes from the cysteine to the phenylalanine over 16 residues. Only the CDR3 part of the read is kept: 48 bases, read in frame from the first base. The library was made by PCR. Sequencer: Illumina HiSeq 2500. Unique molecular identifiers were incorporated into TCR beta cDNA libraries to reduce PCR and sequencing biases. Approximately 500,000 cDNA molecules were obtained per 1 to 10 million input T cells, so each molecule approximated one T cell. The patient libraries were prepared and sequenced using the same protocol as the earlier healthy control dataset. Within a given batch, samples were prepared together, multiplexed and sequenced on the same HiSeq lane. The paper's data handling went like this. Raw barcoded reads were processed with MIGEC, and single-read molecular identifier groups were discarded before consensus assembly and CDR3 extraction. Clonotype tables were post-analysed with VDJtools, and diversity was normalized by down-sampling all datasets to the smallest sample size. In repertoire overlap clustering, CDR3 amino acid sequences, but not nucleotide sequences, were matched to correct batch-related cross-sample contamination. Using fastp at Q25 and MiXCR, TCRdb reprocessed the public reads and kept productive beta chains. Under each unique CDR3 protein, matching rows form one entry showing the most common genes and DNA. None of the V and J calls come from the authors' own analysis; TCRdb made them. Here the sample has some 700,000 distinct CDR3 sequences; roughly three fifths occur a single time. Roughly 12% of the sample is taken by the ten largest.

The receptor comes from a girl between 2 and 10 years old with multiple sclerosis. The source material was blood. This receptor chain uses TRBV27 and TRBJ2-7, with TRBD1 identical over 9 junction bases. The sequenced DNA is TGTGCCAGCAGTCCCGGGACAGGGTTCAGCTCCTACGAGCAGTACTTC. This gives the protein CASSPGTGFSSYEQYF.